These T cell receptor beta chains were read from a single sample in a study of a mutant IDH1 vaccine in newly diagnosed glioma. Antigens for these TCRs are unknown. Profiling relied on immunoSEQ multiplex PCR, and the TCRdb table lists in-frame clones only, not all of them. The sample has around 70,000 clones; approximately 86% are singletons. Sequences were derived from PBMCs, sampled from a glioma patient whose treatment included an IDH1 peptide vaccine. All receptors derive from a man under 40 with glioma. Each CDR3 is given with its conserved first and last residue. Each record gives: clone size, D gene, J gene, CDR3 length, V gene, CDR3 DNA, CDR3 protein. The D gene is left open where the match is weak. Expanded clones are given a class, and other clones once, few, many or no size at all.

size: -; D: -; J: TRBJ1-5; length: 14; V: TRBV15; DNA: TGTGCCACCAGCAGGGATTCCGGGGGTCAGCCCCAGCATTTT; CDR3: CATSRDSGGQPQHF
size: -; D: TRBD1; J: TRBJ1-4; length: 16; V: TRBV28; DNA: TGTGCCAGCAGTTCCCAGACAGGGGAGGAGAATGAAAAACTGTTTTTT; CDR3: CASSSQTGEENEKLFF
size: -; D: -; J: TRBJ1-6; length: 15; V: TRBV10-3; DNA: TGTGCCACCGAGGACACCCGCCGGGGTAATTCACCCCTCCACTTT; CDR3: CATEDTRRGNSPLHF
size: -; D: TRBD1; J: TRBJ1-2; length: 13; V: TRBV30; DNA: TGTGCCTGGAGAAGGGACAGGCCCTATGGCTACACCTTC; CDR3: CAWRRDRPYGYTF
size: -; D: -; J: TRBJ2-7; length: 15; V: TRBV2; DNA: TGTGCCAGCAGTGAAGACTTGACAGGAACCTACGAGCAGTACTTC; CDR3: CASSEDLTGTYEQYF
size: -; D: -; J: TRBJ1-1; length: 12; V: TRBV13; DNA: TGTGCCAGCAGCCAAATGAACACTGAAGCTTTCTTT; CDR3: CASSQMNTEAFF
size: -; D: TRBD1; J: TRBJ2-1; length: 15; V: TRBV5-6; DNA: TGTGCCAGCAGCGAGGTCAGGGGGAAGTACAATGAGCAGTTCTTC; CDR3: CASSEVRGKYNEQFF
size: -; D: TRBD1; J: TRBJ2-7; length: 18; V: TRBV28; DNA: TGTGCCAGCAGCTCCGTAACTCTGGACAGGACCAGCTCCTACGAGCAGTACTTC; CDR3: CASSSVTLDRTSSYEQYF
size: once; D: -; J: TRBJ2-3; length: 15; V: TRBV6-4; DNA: TGTGCCAGCAGTGTATTTGGTGGCAGCACAGATACGCAGTATTTT; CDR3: CASSVFGGSTDTQYF
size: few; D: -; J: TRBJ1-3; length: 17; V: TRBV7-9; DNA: TGTGCCAGCAGCGGGAGCAAAGGATCCGCGGAAGGAAACACCATATATTTT; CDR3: CASSGSKGSAEGNTIYF
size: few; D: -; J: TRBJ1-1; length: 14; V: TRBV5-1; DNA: TGCGCCAGCAGCTATGGGGGAGGGGACACTGAAGCTTTCTTT; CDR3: CASSYGGGDTEAFF
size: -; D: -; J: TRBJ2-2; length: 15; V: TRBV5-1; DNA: TGCGCCAGCAGCTTAGACAGGGCGGGGACCGGGGAGCTGTTTTTT; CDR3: CASSLDRAGTGELFF
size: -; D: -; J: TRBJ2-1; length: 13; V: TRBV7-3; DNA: TGTGCCAGCAGCTTAGACCCATACAATGAGCAGTTCTTC; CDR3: CASSLDPYNEQFF
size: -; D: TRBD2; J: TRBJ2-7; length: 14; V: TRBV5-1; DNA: TGCGCCAGCAGCCGCAGACTAGCGGGCTACGAGCAGTACTTC; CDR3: CASSRRLAGYEQYF
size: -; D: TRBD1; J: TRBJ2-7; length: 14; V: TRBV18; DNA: TGTGCCAGCTCAGTCCGACAGGGATCGGACGAGCAGTACTTC; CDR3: CASSVRQGSDEQYF
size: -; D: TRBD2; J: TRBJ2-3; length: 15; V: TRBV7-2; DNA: TGTGCCAGCAGCACAGCGGGACTAAGCACAGATACGCAGTATTTT; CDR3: CASSTAGLSTDTQYF
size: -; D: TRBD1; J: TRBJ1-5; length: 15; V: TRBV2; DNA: TGTGCCAGCAGTGGGCGGACAGGGGGCTTTCAGCCCCAGCATTTT; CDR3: CASSGRTGGFQPQHF
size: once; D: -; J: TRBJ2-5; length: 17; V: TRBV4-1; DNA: TGCGCCAGCAGCCAAGTCTGGAGGGAAAGTATCCAAGAGACCCAGTACTTC; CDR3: CASSQVWRESIQETQYF
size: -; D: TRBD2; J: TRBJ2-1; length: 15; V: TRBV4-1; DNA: TGCGCCAGCAGCCCGGGACTAGCGGGAGCCAATGAGCAGTTCTTC; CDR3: CASSPGLAGANEQFF
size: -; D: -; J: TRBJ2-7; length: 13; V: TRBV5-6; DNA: TGTGCCAGCAGCCTGTACTCGGGTGACGAGCAGTACTTC; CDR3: CASSLYSGDEQYF
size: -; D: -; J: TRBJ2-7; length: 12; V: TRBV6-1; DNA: TGTGCCAGCTTAGACAGGACCTACGAGCAGTACTTC; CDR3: CASLDRTYEQYF
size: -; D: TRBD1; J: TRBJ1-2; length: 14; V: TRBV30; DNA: TGTGCCTGGAGTGTACAGGGGGGGCTAGGTGGCTACACCTTC; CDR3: CAWSVQGGLGGYTF
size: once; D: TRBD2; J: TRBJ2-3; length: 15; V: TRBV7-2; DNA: TGTGCCAGCAGCCGGGAGGACTTTAGCACAGATACGCAGTATTTT; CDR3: CASSREDFSTDTQYF
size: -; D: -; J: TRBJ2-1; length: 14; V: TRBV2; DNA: TGTGCCAGCAGTGTTGGTTGGGGGAACAATGAGCAGTTCTTC; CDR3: CASSVGWGNNEQFF